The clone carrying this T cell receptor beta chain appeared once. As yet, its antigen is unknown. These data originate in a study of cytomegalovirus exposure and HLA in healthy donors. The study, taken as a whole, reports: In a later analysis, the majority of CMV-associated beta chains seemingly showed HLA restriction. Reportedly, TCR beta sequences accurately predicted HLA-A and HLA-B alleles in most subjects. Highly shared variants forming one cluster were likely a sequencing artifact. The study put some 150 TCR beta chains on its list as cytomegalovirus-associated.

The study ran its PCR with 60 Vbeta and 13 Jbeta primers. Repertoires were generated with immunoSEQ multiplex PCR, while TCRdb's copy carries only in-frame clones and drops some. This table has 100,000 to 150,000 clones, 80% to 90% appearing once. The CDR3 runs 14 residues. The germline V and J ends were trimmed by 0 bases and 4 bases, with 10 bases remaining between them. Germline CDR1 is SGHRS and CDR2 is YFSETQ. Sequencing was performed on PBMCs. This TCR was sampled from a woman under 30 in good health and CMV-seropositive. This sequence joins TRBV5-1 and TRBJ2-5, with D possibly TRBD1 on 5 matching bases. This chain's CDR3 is CASSLELRGETQYF. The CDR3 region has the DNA TGCGCCAGCAGCTTGGAGTTAAGGGGAGAGACCCAGTACTTC.